The 10 T cell receptor beta chains below were found in one sample sequenced in a study of beta chain features in type 1 diabetes. Of the isolated RNA, all was reverse transcribed, and so the sequenced material was expressed TCRB transcripts. Clones were read by immunoSEQ multiplex PCR, and TCRdb kept only the in-frame ones, dropping some. The table shows 250,000 to 300,000 clones, with about 8.5% occurring only once. Sample: central memory CD4+ T cells from blood. The receptors originated from a young woman in good health.

The V gene is TRBV7-2, the J gene TRBJ2-7; D tentatively fits TRBD1 or TRBD2 (5 bases each). The germline V gene encodes CDR1 SGHTA and CDR2 FQGNSA. The CDR3 covers 14 residues. Trimming took off 0 bases at V and 7 bases at J, with 13 bases between the two ends. The CDR3 loop reads CASSLAGAGWEQYF. The DNA for the CDR3 is TGTGCCAGCAGCTTAGCCGGGGCCGGATGGGAGCAGTACTTC.

With regard to this clone: The junction shows a germline mismatch at one end, possibly a read error. V is TRBV7-7 and J is TRBJ2-5, with a tentative D call TRBD1 (6 bases). Germline values: CDR1 SSHAT, CDR2 FNYEAQ (reference sequence). CDR3 length: 15 residues. The CDR3 spells CASSLGVQGTETQYF. CDR3 nucleotide sequence: TGTGCTAGCAGCTTAGGAGTACAGGGTACAGAGACCCAGTACTTC.

The rearrangement joins TRBV7-2 to TRBJ1-2; D is undetermined. CDR3 size: 13 residues. The V end lost 1 base, the J end lost 0 bases, and 3 bases lay between the germline ends. Germline assignment: CDR1 SGHTA and CDR2 FQGNSA. In nucleotides, the CDR3 is TGTGCCAGCAGCTTAGACCCTAACTATGGCTACACCTTC. Protein sequence: CASSLDPNYGYTF.

This clone was detected many times. The chain is built from TRBV7-9 and TRBJ2-7; no reliable D call. CDR3 length: 12 residues. CDR1 SEHNR and CDR2 FQNEAQ come from the germline V gene (reference sequence). V was trimmed by 5 bases and J by 2 bases, leaving 7 bases between them. This chain's CDR3 is CASSRTPYEQYF. As DNA, the CDR3 is TGTGCCAGCAGCCGTACCCCCTACGAGCAGTACTTC.

On this clone: It may be a read error: a sequence one base away is much more abundant. The chain couples TRBV28 to TRBJ2-4; D uncertain. Germline assignment: CDR1 MDHEN and CDR2 SYDVKM. CDR3 length equals 16 residues. Deletions cut 7 bases from V and 8 bases from J, with 24 bases between. The CDR3 loop is CASNAAGPPKGDIQYF. For the CDR3, the DNA is TGTGCCAGCAACGCCGCCGGCCCCCCAAAAGGAGACATTCAGTACTTC.

This clone turned up a few times. The chain is built from TRBV7-9 and TRBJ2-4; 11 bases are a match to TRBD2. From germline, CDR1 is SEHNR and CDR2 FQNEAQ (reference sequence). The CDR3 is made up of 17 amino acids. V lost 1 base to trimming and J lost 2 bases; unmatched junction nucleotides: 4. The CDR3 protein is CASSLGLAGLTKNIQYF. The CDR3 bases are TGTGCCAGCAGCTTAGGACTAGCGGGGCTGACCAAAAACATTCAGTACTTC.

CDR3 amino acids: CASSESFTGSSQPQHF. CDR3 DNA: TGTGCCAGCAGTGAGTCTTTCACGGGGTCTTCTCAGCCCCAGCATTTT. J is TRBJ1-5 and V is TRBV2, with D unclear. Germline CDR1 is SNHLY and CDR2 is FYNNEI. V was trimmed by 3 bases and J by 6 bases, leaving 18 bases between them. This CDR3 has 16 residues.

This clone was recorded a few times. The rearrangement links TRBV15 to TRBJ2-1; D is undetermined. The V end lost 8 bases, the J end lost 6 bases, and 14 bases lay between the germline ends. The length of the CDR3 is 13 residues. CDR1 and CDR2 from the germline V gene are LNHNV and YYDKDF (reference sequence). CDR3 DNA: TGTGCCACCTCTGTCACAGTCCGCAATGAGCAGTTCTTC. Protein product: CATSVTVRNEQFF.

This clone was seen repeatedly, ten times or more. The chain uses TRBV7-9 and TRBJ2-1; D is ambiguous. Germline V gives CDR1 SEHNR, CDR2 FQNEAQ (reference sequence). Trimming stripped 0 bases from V and 6 bases from J, with 9 bases between. The CDR3 is 14 residues long. The CDR3 bases are TGTGCCAGCAGCTTAGCCGCAAACATCAATGAGCAGTTCTTC. It specifies CASSLAANINEQFF. Filled out from reference TRBV7-9 and TRBJ2-1, the complete variable domain reads DTGVSQNPRHKITKRGQNVTFRCDPISEHNRLYWYRQTLGQGPEFLTYFQNEAQLEKSRLLSDRFSAERPKGSFSTLEIQRTEQGDSAMYLCASSLAANINEQFFGPGTRLTVL.

A few counts support this clone. The gene calls are TRBV9 and TRBJ1-3; D is unclear. With 0 bases removed from V and 4 bases from J, the gap between germline ends came to 8 bases. The CDR3 extends over 14 amino acids. The germline gives CDR1 SGDLS, CDR2 YYNGEE. CDR3 coding DNA: TGTGCCAGCAGCGTAGTGGCCAACGGAAACACCATATATTTT. Translation gives CASSVVANGNTIYF.